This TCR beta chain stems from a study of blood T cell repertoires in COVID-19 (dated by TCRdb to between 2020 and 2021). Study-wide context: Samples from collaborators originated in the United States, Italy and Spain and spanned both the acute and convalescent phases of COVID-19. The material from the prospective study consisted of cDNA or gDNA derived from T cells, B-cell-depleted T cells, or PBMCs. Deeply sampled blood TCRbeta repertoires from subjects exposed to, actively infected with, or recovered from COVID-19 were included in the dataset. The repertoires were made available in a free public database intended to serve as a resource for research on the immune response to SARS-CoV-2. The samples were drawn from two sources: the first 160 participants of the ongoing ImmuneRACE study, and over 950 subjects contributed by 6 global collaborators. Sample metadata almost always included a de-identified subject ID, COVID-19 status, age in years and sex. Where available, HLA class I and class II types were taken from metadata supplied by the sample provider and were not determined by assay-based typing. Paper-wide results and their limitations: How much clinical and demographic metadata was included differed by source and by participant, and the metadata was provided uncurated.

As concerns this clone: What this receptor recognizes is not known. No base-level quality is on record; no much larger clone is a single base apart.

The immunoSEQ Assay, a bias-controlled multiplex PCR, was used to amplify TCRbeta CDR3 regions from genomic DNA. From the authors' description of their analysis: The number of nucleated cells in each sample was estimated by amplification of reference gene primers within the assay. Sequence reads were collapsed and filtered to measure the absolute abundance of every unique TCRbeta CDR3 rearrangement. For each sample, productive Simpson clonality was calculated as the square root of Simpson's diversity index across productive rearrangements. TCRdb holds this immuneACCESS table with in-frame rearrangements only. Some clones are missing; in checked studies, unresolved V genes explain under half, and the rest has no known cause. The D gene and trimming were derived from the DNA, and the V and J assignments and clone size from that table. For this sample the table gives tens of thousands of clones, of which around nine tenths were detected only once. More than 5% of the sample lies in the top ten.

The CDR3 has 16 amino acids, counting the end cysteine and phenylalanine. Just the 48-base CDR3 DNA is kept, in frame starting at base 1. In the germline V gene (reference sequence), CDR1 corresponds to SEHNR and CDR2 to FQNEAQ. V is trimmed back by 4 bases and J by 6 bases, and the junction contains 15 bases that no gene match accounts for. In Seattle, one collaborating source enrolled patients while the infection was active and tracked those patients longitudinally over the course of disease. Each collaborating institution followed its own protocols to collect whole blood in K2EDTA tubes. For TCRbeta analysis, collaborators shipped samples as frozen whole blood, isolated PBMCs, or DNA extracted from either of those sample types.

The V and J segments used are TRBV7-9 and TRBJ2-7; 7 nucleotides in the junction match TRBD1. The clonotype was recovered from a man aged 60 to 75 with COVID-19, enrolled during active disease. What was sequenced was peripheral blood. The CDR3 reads CASSSPTGTVFGEQYF. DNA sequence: TGTGCCAGCAGCTCCCCGACAGGGACGGTATTCGGCGAGCAGTACTTC.